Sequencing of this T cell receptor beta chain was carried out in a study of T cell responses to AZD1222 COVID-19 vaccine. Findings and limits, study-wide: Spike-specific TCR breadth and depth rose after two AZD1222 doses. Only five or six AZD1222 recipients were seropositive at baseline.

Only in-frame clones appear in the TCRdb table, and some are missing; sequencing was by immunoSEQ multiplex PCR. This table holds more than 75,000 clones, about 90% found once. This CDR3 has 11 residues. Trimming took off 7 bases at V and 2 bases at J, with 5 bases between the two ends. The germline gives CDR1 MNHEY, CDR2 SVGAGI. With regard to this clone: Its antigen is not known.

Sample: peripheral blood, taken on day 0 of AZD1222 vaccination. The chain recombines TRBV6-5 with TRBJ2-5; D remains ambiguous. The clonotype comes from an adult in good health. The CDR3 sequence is CASIQQETQYF. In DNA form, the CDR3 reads TGTGCCAGCATTCAACAAGAGACCCAGTACTTC.